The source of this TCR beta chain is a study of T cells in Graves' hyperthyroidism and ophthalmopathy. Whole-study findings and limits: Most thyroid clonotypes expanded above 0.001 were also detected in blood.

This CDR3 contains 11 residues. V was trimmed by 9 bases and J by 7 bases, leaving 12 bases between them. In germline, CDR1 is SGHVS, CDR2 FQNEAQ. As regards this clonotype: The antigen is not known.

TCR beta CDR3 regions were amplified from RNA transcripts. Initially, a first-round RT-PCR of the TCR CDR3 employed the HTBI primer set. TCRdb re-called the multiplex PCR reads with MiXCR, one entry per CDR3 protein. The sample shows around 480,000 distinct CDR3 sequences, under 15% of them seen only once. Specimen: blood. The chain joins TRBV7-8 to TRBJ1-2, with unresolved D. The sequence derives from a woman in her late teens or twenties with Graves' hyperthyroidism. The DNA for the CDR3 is TGTGCCAGGGGTGGTGACGGTGGCTACACCTTC. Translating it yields CARGGDGGYTF.